This entry features one T cell receptor (beta chain) sequence. Its antigen is unidentified. The PCR contained 60 Vbeta and 13 Jbeta primers. Some clones are missing from TCRdb's copy, which holds only in-frame ones; the method was immunoSEQ multiplex PCR. The sample holds about 160,000 clones, approximately 82% seen once. This sample stems from a study of cytomegalovirus exposure and HLA in healthy donors. Overall study results and limits: The authors later found most CMV-associated TCR beta chains appeared HLA-restricted.

This sequence was found in a man aged 50 to 60 in good health and CMV-seropositive. Source material: PBMCs.

CDR3 amino acids: CASRHSGGETQYF. DNA of the CDR3: TGTGCCAGTCGACACTCAGGAGGGGAGACCCAGTACTTC. This chain joins TRBV2 and TRBJ2-5; D is possibly TRBD2 (6 bases). Germline values: CDR1 SNHLY, CDR2 FYNNEI. The CDR3 consists of 13 residues. Trimming stripped 9 bases from V and 5 bases from J, with 16 bases between.